The next 17 T cell receptor beta chains were all read from a single sample in a study of T-cell reconstitution after alpha-beta-depleted transplantation in children. The TCRbeta library incorporated unique molecular identifiers. TCRdb re-called the PCR reads through MiXCR, storing one row per CDR3 protein. Among about 590,000 distinct CDR3 sequences, 10% to 15% were seen once, and the ten largest hold 2% to 2.5%. Sample: PBMCs, mostly from graft donor cells, taken 360 days after TCRalphabeta/CD19-depleted stem cell transplant. The receptor source for this set is a male patient between 5 and 17 years old who had a stem cell transplant for acute myeloid leukemia, so the T cells may come from the graft donor.

This clonotype turned up a few times. V and J are TRBV21-1 and TRBJ2-2; the tabulated D call, TRBD2, remains unverified against the DNA. TRBV21-1 is annotated as a pseudogene. CDR3 length equals 15 residues. This chain's CDR3 is CASSKVTRLAGELFF. Here the CDR3 DNA reads TGTGCCAGCAGCAAAGTTACCCGACTAGCCGGGGAGCTGTTTTTT.

The V call is TRBV18, the J call TRBJ2-7; maybe TRBD2 (6 bases). V was shortened by 5 bases and J by 2 bases, with 13 bases between the two germline ends. This CDR3 has 14 amino acids. The germline gives CDR1 KGHSH, CDR2 LQKENI. CDR3 loop: CASSAGTPTYEQYF. The CDR3 DNA is TGTGCCAGCTCAGCCGGGACTCCCACCTACGAGCAGTACTTC.

Turning to this clonotype: An end of the junction does not agree with germline; a read error may underlie this. This sequence joins TRBV7-3 and TRBJ2-6; D may be TRBD1 (5 bases). The CDR3 covers 15 residues. The germline V gene encodes CDR1 SGHTA and CDR2 FQGTGA. The CDR3 DNA is TGTGCCAGCAGCGTAACAGCCTCTGGGGCCAACGTCGTGACTTTC. Amino acids: CASSVTASGANVVTF.

This clonotype occurred many times. The rearrangement joins TRBV5-1 to TRBJ2-7; no definite D call. Germline CDR1 is SGHRS and CDR2 is YFSETQ. The V end lost 0 bases, the J end lost 6 bases, and 7 bases lay between the germline ends. CDR3 length equals 12 residues. The CDR3 DNA reads TGCGCCAGCAGCTTGGCAGCGAGCGAGCAGTACTTC. It specifies CASSLAASEQYF. Using reference TRBV5-1 and TRBJ2-7 for the parts outside the CDR3, the full variable domain is KAGVTQTPRYLIKTRGQQVTLSCSPISGHRSVSWYQQTPGQGLQFLFEYFSETQRNKGNFPGRFSGRQFSNSRSEMNVSTLELGDSALYLCASSLAASEQYFGPGTRLTVT.

The table lists this clonotype with a few counts. The chain combines TRBV30 with TRBJ2-7; TRBD1 might be the D (5 bases). The ends were cut back, 2 bases at V and 0 bases at J, with 14 bases in the middle. Germline V CDR1 and CDR2: GTSNPN, SVGIG (reference sequence). The CDR3 contains 15 residues. Written as DNA, the CDR3 is TGTGCCTGGAGTTCGACAGTCTATAGCTCCTACGAGCAGTACTTC. It yields the protein CAWSSTVYSSYEQYF.

This clonotype occurred a few times. At one of its ends the junction is not consistent with the germline gene, which may arise from a read error. The V call is TRBV7-7, the J call TRBJ2-1; 15 bases agree with TRBD2. In germline, CDR1 is SSHAT, CDR2 FNYEAQ (reference sequence). The CDR3 extends over 19 amino acids. CDR3 nucleotides: TGTGCTAGCAGCCCGGGACTAGCGGGAGGCTTGAGGATTTACAATGAGCAGTTCTTC. Amino acids: CASSPGLAGGLRIYNEQFF. Full variable domain (rest looked up from reference TRBV7-7 and TRBJ2-1): GAGVSQSPRYKVTKRGQDVTLRCDPISSHATLYWYQQALGQGPEFLTYFNYEAQPDKSGLPSDRFSAERPEGSISTLTIQRTEQRDSAMYRCASSPGLAGGLRIYNEQFFGPGTRLTVL.

In its sample, this clonotype was seen once. The V call is TRBV21-1, the J call TRBJ2-1; the DNA was not used to check the table's D call, TRBD2. TRBV21-1 is recorded as a pseudogene. The CDR3 runs to 12 residues. CDR3 bases: TGTGCCAGCAGCCCCCATAGCGATGAGCAGTTCTTC. Protein product: CASSPHSDEQFF.

The chain links TRBV11-3 to TRBJ2-7, with D unresolved. Looked up from germline, CDR1 is SGHNT and CDR2 is YENEEA. The CDR3 extends over 11 amino acids. V was trimmed by 2 bases and J by 6 bases, leaving 5 bases between them. CDR3 bases: TGTGCCAGCAGCTTAAATCTCGAGCAGTACTTC. It encodes CASSLNLEQYF.

This clonotype was counted ten times or more. V is TRBV11-2 and J is TRBJ2-5, with D perhaps matching TRBD1 or TRBD2 (6 bases each). From germline, CDR1 is SGHAT and CDR2 FQNNGV. V shed 4 bases and J shed 3 bases, with 18 bases lying between them. The CDR3 spans 16 residues. The CDR3 DNA reads TGTGCCAGCAGCTCCGGACGTAGGGGGGTAGAAGAGACCCAGTACTTC. This translates into CASSSGRRGVEETQYF.

In this sample, this clonotype turned up a few times. The rearrangement joins TRBV5-6 to TRBJ2-2; D ambiguous. The CDR3 length is 14 residues. Per the germline V gene, CDR1 is SGHDT and CDR2 is YYEEEE. V dropped 3 bases and J dropped 0 bases, with 6 bases sitting between them. CDR3 in DNA: TGTGCCAGCAGCTCAAGTCCGAACACCGGGGAGCTGTTTTTT. Translated: CASSSSPNTGELFF.

This chain uses TRBV28 with TRBJ2-7; D possibly corresponds to TRBD1 (5 bases). V lost 4 bases, J lost 6 bases, and 13 bases lay in between. This CDR3 has 13 amino acids. The germline gives CDR1 MDHEN, CDR2 SYDVKM. CDR3 coding DNA: TGTGCCAGCAGTTCCCCCAGTGGGGCCGAGCAGTACTTC. Protein: CASSSPSGAEQYF.

This clonotype was seen more than once but under ten times. The chain has TRBV4-2 and TRBJ2-5; 13 bases match TRBD2. The junction had 3 bases not matched to a gene; V was cut back by 0 bases and J by 5 bases. The CDR3 runs to 16 residues. The germline V gene has CDR1 LGHNA and CDR2 YNFKEQ. The CDR3 loop reads CASSQDRGLAGETQYF. The CDR3 DNA follows: TGTGCCAGCAGCCAAGATAGGGGACTAGCGGGGGAGACCCAGTACTTC.

This chain connects TRBV9 to TRBJ2-7; 16 nucleotides align to TRBD2. CDR3 length: 14 amino acids. The trim removed 6 bases at V and 7 bases at J, leaving 4 bases unmatched. In germline, CDR1 is SGDLS, CDR2 YYNGEE. The CDR3 here is CASKPGLAGGEQYF. CDR3 DNA sequence: TGTGCCAGCAAGCCGGGACTAGCGGGGGGGGAGCAGTACTTC.

This clonotype appeared many times. For the CDR3, the DNA is TGCAGCGTCCTAGTGGACAGCTATGGGGATGAGCAGTTCTTC. Translation: CSVLVDSYGDEQFF. V usage is TRBV29-1 and J usage is TRBJ2-1, with a weak D call TRBD1 (6 bases). V was pared by 6 bases and J by 8 bases, with 20 bases between. The CDR3 length is 14 residues. Germline V CDR1 and CDR2: SQVTM, ANQGSEA.

The chain recombines TRBV7-8 with TRBJ1-5; the match to TRBD1 covers 8 bases. The length of the CDR3 is 16 residues. V shed 1 base, J shed 11 bases, and the junction held 13 bases outside the gene matches. The V gene's germline CDR1 is SGHVS and CDR2 FQNEAQ. The CDR3 protein is CASSLVSGGGITSQHF. The CDR3, as DNA: TGTGCCAGCAGCTTAGTATCAGGGGGCGGAATCACATCCCAGCATTTT.

The CDR3 here is CASSIPGGEQYF. CDR3 nucleotides: TGTGCCAGTAGCATTCCAGGGGGCGAGCAGTACTTC. The chain is built from TRBV19 and TRBJ2-7; 7 bases fit TRBD1. Germline-derived CDR1 and CDR2 are LNHDA and SQIVND (reference sequence). V dropped 6 bases and J dropped 6; count of bases not matched to a gene: 5. The CDR3 spans 12 residues.

This rearrangement joins TRBV29-1 to TRBJ1-2; D remains unclear. This CDR3 region has 12 residues. CDR1 is SQVTM and CDR2 is ANQGSEA in the germline V gene. With 0 bases removed from V and 5 bases from J, the gap between germline ends came to 7 bases. The CDR3 reads CSVEDEEYGYTF. The CDR3 bases are TGCAGCGTTGAAGATGAGGAATATGGCTACACCTTC.